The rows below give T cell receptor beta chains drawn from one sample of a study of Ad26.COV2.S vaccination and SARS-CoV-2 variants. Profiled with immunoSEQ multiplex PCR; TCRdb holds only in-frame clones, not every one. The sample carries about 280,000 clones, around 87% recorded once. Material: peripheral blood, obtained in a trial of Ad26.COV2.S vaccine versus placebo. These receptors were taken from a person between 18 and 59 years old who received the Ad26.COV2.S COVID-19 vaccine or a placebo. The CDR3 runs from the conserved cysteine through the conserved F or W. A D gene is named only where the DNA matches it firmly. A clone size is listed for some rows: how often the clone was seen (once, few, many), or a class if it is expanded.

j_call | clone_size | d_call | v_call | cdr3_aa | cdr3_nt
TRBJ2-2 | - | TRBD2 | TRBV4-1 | CASSRGGSNSNTGELFF | TGCGCCAGCAGCCGCGGGGGGTCCAACTCGAACACCGGGGAGCTGTTTTTT
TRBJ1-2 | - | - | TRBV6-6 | CASRSAGDYGYTF | TGTGCCAGCCGCTCAGCGGGCGACTATGGCTACACCTTC
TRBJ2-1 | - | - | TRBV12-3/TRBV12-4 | CASSLRSHEQFF | TGTGCCAGCAGTTTACGGAGCCATGAGCAGTTCTTC
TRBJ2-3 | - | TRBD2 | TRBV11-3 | CASSPGLAGVPDTQYF | TGTGCCAGCAGCCCCGGACTAGCGGGAGTCCCAGATACGCAGTATTTT
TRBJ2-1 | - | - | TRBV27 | CASSLVPRGPYNEQFF | TGTGCCAGCAGTTTAGTTCCTAGGGGACCCTACAATGAGCAGTTCTTC
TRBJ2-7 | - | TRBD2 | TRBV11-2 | CASSGLAGVSHEQYF | TGTGCCAGCAGCGGTCTAGCGGGAGTTTCGCACGAGCAGTACTTC
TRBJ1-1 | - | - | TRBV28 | CASSFVPGPGNTEAFF | TGTGCCAGCAGTTTCGTCCCGGGACCGGGGAACACTGAAGCTTTCTTT
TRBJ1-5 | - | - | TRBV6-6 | CASSDPHAQPQHF | TGTGCCAGCAGCGATCCACATGCTCAGCCCCAGCATTTT
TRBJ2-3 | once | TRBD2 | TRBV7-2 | CASSLAGGLDTQYF | TGTGCCAGCAGTCTAGCGGGAGGGCTAGATACGCAGTATTTT
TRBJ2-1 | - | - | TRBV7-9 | CASSTQTNEQFF | TGTGCCAGCAGCACGCAGACCAATGAGCAGTTCTTC
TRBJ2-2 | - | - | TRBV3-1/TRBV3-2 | CASSQVRARFGGELFF | TGTGCCAGCAGCCAAGTCAGGGCTAGATTCGGCGGGGAGCTGTTTTTT